This T cell receptor beta chain originates from a study of blood T cell repertoires in COVID-19. The overall study: Sites across the United States, Italy and Spain contributed samples from acute and convalescent COVID-19. Sources were T cells, B-cell-depleted T cells, or PBMCs; the material itself was cDNA or gDNA.

The germline CDR1 and CDR2 sequences are LGHNA and YNFKEQ. V lost 4 bases to trimming and J lost 6 bases, with 23 bases between them. CDR3 length equals 17 residues. This clone has only a few counts. Original methodology: By means of reference gene primer amplification, nucleated cell counts were estimated. Data came from immunoSEQ multiplex PCR; TCRdb stores just in-frame clones and leaves some out. D and trimming come from the DNA, and the V and J calls and clone size come from that table. The table shows 150,000 to 200,000 clones, with approximately 85% occurring only once. The V call is TRBV4-2, the J call TRBJ2-3, with TRBD2 as a possible D gene (6 bases). The origin of this receptor is a man in his fifties or sixties with active or convalescent COVID-19. The source material was peripheral blood. In nucleotides, the CDR3 is TGTGCCAGCAGCCCGCGTCGGGGCGGGGCCTCGCCCGATACGCAGTATTTT. It encodes CASSPRRGGASPDTQYF.